The clone carrying this TCR beta chain was counted many times. This entry is derived from a study of regulatory T cells in long-lasting Graves disease. Study in general: Prior antithyroid drug treatment in newly diagnosed Graves' patients lasted under 3 months.

Time point here: newly diagnosed GD, antithyroid drugs for less than 3 months. PBMC-derived RNA was used for the TCR library. Xi'an, China, was home to the endocrinology department that provided patients. Through Arm-PCR of CDR3 regions and iRepertoire HTBI primers, TCR beta libraries were built. TCRdb recomputed calls from the multiplex PCR reads with MiXCR, one row per CDR3 protein. The table lists approximately 350,000 distinct CDR3 sequences, roughly 17% of them singletons. The sample was also linked to a second study, of T cells in Graves' hyperthyroidism and ophthalmopathy. As reported in that work: Calling Graves' hyperthyroidism stable meant ophthalmopathy did not progress within 18 months.

This clonotype was obtained from a woman younger than 35 with Graves disease. Specimen: peripheral blood mononuclear cells (PBMCs), collected at new diagnosis, from a patient treated with antithyroid drugs.

This CDR3 is CASSRLNTGELFF. Here the CDR3 DNA reads TGTGCCAGCTCACGGCTGAACACCGGGGAGCTGTTTTTT. This rearrangement joins TRBV18 to TRBJ2-2; D is uncertain. The V gene's germline CDR1 is KGHSH and CDR2 LQKENI. V lost 4 bases, J lost 1 base, and 4 bases lay in between. The CDR3 covers 13 residues.